A selection of T cell receptor beta chains follows, all from one sample in a study of T cells in localized non-small cell lung cancer. Repertoires were generated with immunoSEQ multiplex PCR, while TCRdb's copy carries only in-frame clones and drops some. The sample has about 24,000 clones; more than 85% are singletons. Specimen: peripheral blood, collected before any cancer treatment. These receptors all stem from a male donor aged 60 or over with stage I squamous cell lung carcinoma. CDR3s include the opening cysteine and the closing phenylalanine or tryptophan. A D gene is named only where the DNA matches it firmly. Clone size appears in some rows only: once, few, many, or a class for an expanded clone.

-	TRBV5-6	14	TRBD1	TRBJ2-5	CASSLGTVQETQYF	TGTGCCAGCAGCTTAGGGACAGTTCAAGAGACCCAGTACTTC
-	TRBV11-1	13	TRBD1	TRBJ1-1	CASSILQGPDAFF	TGTGCCAGCAGCATACTACAGGGGCCCGACGCTTTCTTT
-	TRBV5-1	12	-	TRBJ2-3	CASSFSTDTQYF	TGCGCCAGCAGCTTCAGCACAGATACGCAGTATTTT
-	TRBV5-6	13	-	TRBJ1-2	CASSLTSTAGYTF	TGTGCCAGCAGCTTGACATCAACCGCTGGCTACACCTTC
-	TRBV19	12	-	TRBJ2-6	CASNGGANVLTF	TGTGCCAGCAACGGGGGGGCCAACGTCCTGACTTTC
-	TRBV4-3	19	TRBD2	TRBJ2-3	CASSHFLAGGPPGTDTQYF	TGCGCCAGCAGCCATTTCCTAGCGGGAGGACCCCCGGGCACAGATACGCAGTATTTT
-	TRBV15	15	-	TRBJ2-1	CATSRDFLGVNEQFF	TGTGCCACCAGCAGAGATTTTTTAGGGGTCAATGAGCAGTTCTTC
-	TRBV18	13	-	TRBJ1-4	CASSPGGNEKLFF	TGTGCCAGCTCACCGGGGGGAAATGAAAAACTGTTTTTT
-	TRBV6-5	14	-	TRBJ1-2	CASSYTVNDYGYTF	TGTGCCAGCAGTTACACGGTGAACGACTATGGCTACACCTTC
-	TRBV7-2	14	-	TRBJ1-1	CASSEGRRNTEAFF	TGTGCCAGCAGCGAGGGACGTCGGAACACTGAAGCTTTCTTT
once	TRBV5-1	16	-	TRBJ2-5	CASSLASSIVRETQYF	TGCGCCAGCAGCTTGGCTTCCTCTATAGTAAGAGAGACCCAGTACTTC
once	TRBV27	13	-	TRBJ1-1	CASSLSWNTEAFF	TGTGCCAGCAGTTTATCGTGGAACACTGAAGCTTTCTTT
-	TRBV11-2	14	-	TRBJ2-4	CASSLGGTKNIQYF	TGTGCCAGCAGCTTAGGGGGGACCAAAAACATTCAGTACTTC
-	TRBV19	13	-	TRBJ2-7	CASSQFYSYEQYF	TGTGCCAGTAGTCAGTTTTACTCCTACGAGCAGTACTTC
-	TRBV5-1	15	-	TRBJ1-6	CASSPTVDYNSPLHF	TGCGCCAGCAGCCCGACCGTTGACTATAATTCACCCCTCCACTTT
-	TRBV6-1	14	-	TRBJ2-7	CASRDSARGGEQYF	TGTGCCAGCAGAGACTCAGCCCGAGGCGGCGAGCAGTACTTC
-	TRBV6-5	13	-	TRBJ2-3	CASSDSGETTQYF	TGTGCCAGCAGTGACAGTGGCGAAACTACGCAGTATTTT
few	TRBV4-3	16	TRBD2	TRBJ2-1	CASSQGTSGRLDEQFF	TGCGCCAGCAGCCAGGGAACTAGCGGGAGGTTAGATGAGCAGTTCTTC
few	TRBV19	15	TRBD1	TRBJ2-5	CATSTGQGPGETQYF	TGTGCCACCTCAACGGGACAGGGCCCGGGAGAGACCCAGTACTTC
-	TRBV5-4	18	TRBD1	TRBJ2-5	CASSFKIFGTGGGETQYF	TGTGCCAGCAGCTTTAAAATTTTCGGGACAGGCGGAGGAGAGACCCAGTACTTC
-	TRBV7-8	13	-	TRBJ2-5	CASSLDSFETQYF	TGTGCCAGCAGCTTAGACAGTTTCGAGACCCAGTACTTC
-	TRBV4-2	16	-	TRBJ2-5	CASSQEPAVYQETQYF	TGTGCCAGCAGCCAAGAGCCAGCGGTGTACCAAGAGACCCAGTACTTC
-	TRBV6-5	13	-	TRBJ1-3	CASSYSGGNTIYF	TGTGCCAGCAGTTACTCGGGTGGAAACACCATATATTTT
-	TRBV10-3	13	TRBD2	TRBJ2-5	CAISQLAGGTQYF	TGTGCCATCAGTCAACTAGCGGGAGGGACCCAGTACTTC
-	TRBV25-1	16	-	TRBJ2-1	CASSEVRDSTYNEQFF	TGTGCCAGCAGTGAGGTGCGAGACAGCACCTACAATGAGCAGTTCTTC
-	TRBV11-2	15	-	TRBJ2-3	CASSLGSLIADTQYF	TGTGCCAGCAGCTTAGGGTCCCTGATCGCAGATACGCAGTATTTT
-	TRBV7-6	15	-	TRBJ1-4	CASSGTGLINEKLFF	TGTGCCAGCAGCGGGACGGGACTGATAAATGAAAAACTGTTTTTT